This T cell receptor (beta chain) was identified in a study of cytomegalovirus exposure and HLA in healthy donors. Primers: 60 Vbeta forward and 13 Jbeta reverse. The protocol was immunoSEQ multiplex PCR, while the TCRdb copy is restricted to in-frame clones and leaves out a portion. The table shows 95,000 to 110,000 clones, with 10% occurring only once. This clone was counted only a few times. Its antigen is unidentified. The CDR3 is made up of 14 amino acids. From germline, CDR1 is SGHRS and CDR2 YFSETQ. V shed 0 bases and J shed 5 bases, with 12 bases lying between them. Study results and limitations: The study carried out a later analysis of TCR beta sequences. It associated some 17,000 of them with specific HLA alleles at a false discovery rate of 0.05. In all likelihood, a cluster of highly shared sequence variants was a sequencing artifact.

The rearrangement uses TRBV5-1 and TRBJ2-7, with unresolved D. This TCR came from a man aged 40-49 years in good health and CMV-seropositive. The sample comprised PBMCs. CDR3 coding DNA: TGCGCCAGCAGCTTGGCCCTAGATGGCAACGAGCAGTACTTC. It codes for CASSLALDGNEQYF.